This T cell receptor (beta chain) derives from a study of T cells in localized non-small cell lung cancer. Study outcomes and limitations: Of the tissues analyzed, uninvolved adjacent lung showed maximal T cell clonality, greater than tumor. The study sequenced only one region of the tumor. As a result, intratumor heterogeneity could not be excluded and remains possible. Longer survival (overall) was linked to higher T cell density in blood. Adjacent lung was found to contain a median approximately 60 of the top 100 tumor clones.

Sequenced by immunoSEQ multiplex PCR; TCRdb stores in-frame clones only, minus some. The sample includes tens of thousands of clones, roughly 83% seen only once; the top ten take roughly 35%. In the case of this clone: The antigen is undetermined.

This CDR3 is 14 amino acids long. The V gene lost 2 bases and the J gene lost 3 bases, with 10 bases spanning the gap. CDR1 is SEHNR, CDR2 FQNEAQ, per germline (reference sequence). The chain recombines TRBV7-9 with TRBJ1-2; D not certain. This receptor was identified in a woman aged 35-75 years with stage II squamous cell lung carcinoma. The sequenced sample was PBMCs, obtained before any cancer treatment. Written as DNA, the CDR3 is TGTGCCAGCAGCTTAATTGGGTCCGACTATGGCTACACCTTC. The encoded protein is CASSLIGSDYGYTF.